The 20 T cell receptor beta chains reported below all come from one sample, sequenced in a study of cytomegalovirus exposure and HLA in healthy donors (dated by TCRdb to 2016 to 2017). Library preparation used the immunoSEQ multiplex PCR assay. The multiplex PCR relied on a mix of 60 forward primers for TCR Vbeta segments and 13 reverse primers for TCR Jbeta segments. In TCRdb, the immuneACCESS table is reduced to in-frame sequences with V and J assigned. These tables do not hold every clone; where another copy was compared, an unresolved V gene accounts for under half, and the others remain unexplained. The sample table shows some 110,000 clones, and roughly three quarters are seen once. About 1% of the sample goes to the ten largest clones. The sample taken for sequencing was PBMCs. All receptors derive from a woman aged 25 to 39 in good health and CMV-seronegative.

This rearrangement joins TRBV6-5 to TRBJ2-7, with TRBD1 as a possible D gene (6 bases). CDR1 and CDR2 from the germline V gene are MNHEY and SVGAGI. The ends were cut back, 0 bases at V and 3 bases at J, with 12 bases in the middle. The CDR3 is 15 amino acids. The CDR3 sequence is CASSYSNWDNYEQYF. The DNA for the CDR3 is TGTGCCAGCAGTTACTCGAATTGGGACAACTACGAGCAGTACTTC.

The chain joins TRBV7-2 to TRBJ1-2, with D hard to call. This CDR3 has 12 amino acids. V lost 4 bases, J lost 1 base, and 4 bases lay in between. Germline V gene lookup returns CDR1 SGHTA and CDR2 FQGNSA. CDR3 coding DNA: TGTGCCAGCAGCTACGGTAACTATGGCTACACCTTC. This translates into CASSYGNYGYTF.

This clone showed up just a few times. The chain uses TRBV5-4 and TRBJ2-3; 12 bases line up with TRBD2. The V and J ends lost 0 bases and 6 bases, in that order; junction bases with no gene match: 2. This CDR3 contains 15 residues. CDR1 is SGHNT and CDR2 is YYREEE in the germline V gene (reference sequence). The chain's CDR3 is CASSLAGLAGDTQYF. DNA of the CDR3: TGTGCCAGCAGCTTGGCAGGACTAGCGGGGGATACGCAGTATTTT.

CDR3 loop: CAWSWTGASGANVLTF. Written as DNA, the CDR3 is TGTGCCTGGAGCTGGACAGGGGCATCTGGGGCCAACGTCCTGACTTTC. The chain is built from TRBV30 and TRBJ2-6, with 9 bases aligning to TRBD1. CDR3 length: 16 amino acids. V shed 3 bases and J 1 base; nucleotides not matched to a gene: 4. Germline V gene data show CDR1 as GTSNPN and CDR2 as SVGIG (reference sequence).

This sequence joins TRBV7-9 and TRBJ2-3; 8 bases fit TRBD2. The V gene end was trimmed by 3 bases and the J gene end by 0 bases; junction bases not matched to a gene: 8. Germline V lookup: CDR1 SEHNR, CDR2 FQNEAQ (reference sequence). The CDR3 runs to 17 residues. CDR3 in DNA: TGTGCCAGCAGCTTTGACCCCTCTAGCGGGAGCACAGATACGCAGTATTTT. Amino acid sequence: CASSFDPSSGSTDTQYF.

The DNA for the CDR3 is TGTGCCAGCAGTTACTCGACAACGTCCGCGGGGTACGAGCAGTACTTC. Translating it yields CASSYSTTSAGYEQYF. The chain has TRBV6-5 and TRBJ2-7, with D possibly being TRBD2 (6 bases). V dropped 0 bases and J dropped 4 bases, with 16 bases sitting between them. This CDR3 is 16 amino acids long. Germline CDR1 and CDR2: MNHEY and SVGAGI.

The rearrangement uses TRBV5-4 and TRBJ1-1; 9 bases align to TRBD1. The V gene's germline CDR1 is SGHNT and CDR2 YYREEE (reference sequence). The CDR3 runs to 14 residues. The trim removed 4 bases at V and 1 base at J, leaving 2 bases unmatched. CDR3 loop: CASSLQGANTEAFF. The CDR3 nucleotides read TGTGCCAGCAGCCTACAGGGGGCGAACACTGAAGCTTTCTTT.

This chain connects TRBV9 to TRBJ1-1; 9 bases map to TRBD1. The CDR3 has 14 amino acids. Germline CDR1 SGDLS, CDR2 YYNGEE. V shed 3 bases, J shed 4 bases, and the junction held 4 bases outside the gene matches. The CDR3 bases are TGTGCCAGCAGCGCCCGGACAGGGGCCACTGAAGCTTTCTTT. As protein: CASSARTGATEAFF. The full variable domain, in which reference TRBV9 and TRBJ1-1 provide the parts outside the CDR3, is DSGVTQTPKHLITATGQRVTLRCSPRSGDLSVYWYQQSLDQGLQFLIQYYNGEERAKGNILERFSAQQFPDLHSELNLSSLELGDSALYFCASSARTGATEAFFGQGTRLTVV.

The chain has TRBV7-8 and TRBJ2-7, with 14 bases aligning to TRBD2. Trimming took 5 bases from V and 1 from J; bases not matched to a gene: 7. The CDR3 runs to 17 residues. CDR1 is SGHVS and CDR2 is FQNEAQ in the germline V gene. The CDR3 nucleotides are TGTGCCAGCAGCCCGGGACTAGCGGGAGACGGATCCTACGAGCAGTACTTC. Amino acids: CASSPGLAGDGSYEQYF.

This clone has just a few counts. The chain's CDR3 is CAWVQGASTEAFF. The DNA for the CDR3 is TGTGCCTGGGTACAGGGGGCGAGCACTGAAGCTTTCTTT. J is TRBJ1-1 and V is TRBV30; 9 nucleotides agree with TRBD1. Trimming cost V 5 bases and J 4 bases; bases outside gene matches: 5. The V gene's germline CDR1 is GTSNPN and CDR2 SVGIG (reference sequence). The CDR3 contains 13 residues.

V and J are TRBV4-1 and TRBJ2-1, with D perhaps matching TRBD1 (5 bases). CDR3 length: 19 amino acids. The V gene lost 0 bases and the J gene lost 3 bases, with 21 bases spanning the gap. Germline V lookup: CDR1 MGHRA, CDR2 YSYEKL. CDR3 nucleotide sequence: TGCGCCAGCAGCCAAGATCCGTCAGGGCTAAACTCCAACTACAATGAGCAGTTCTTC. It translates to CASSQDPSGLNSNYNEQFF.

The chain has TRBV5-5 and TRBJ2-2; D is ambiguous. The CDR3 runs 15 residues. The germline gives CDR1 SGHKS, CDR2 YYEKEE (reference sequence). Trimming pared 0 bases from V and 5 bases from J, leaving 11 bases between. The CDR3, as DNA: TGTGCCAGCAGCTTGGTAGGATACGGGACCGGGGAGCTGTTTTTT. It is translated as CASSLVGYGTGELFF.

This sequence joins TRBV29-1 and TRBJ1-1, with D maybe TRBD1 (5 bases). The V and J ends lost 7 bases and 11 bases respectively, with 17 bases between them. Germline CDR1 and CDR2: SQVTM and ANQGSEA. The CDR3 consists of 11 residues. The DNA for the CDR3 is TGCAGCGCTAGAGGACACCTTGAGGCTTTCTTT. Encoded protein: CSARGHLEAFF.

The rearrangement joins TRBV5-4 to TRBJ2-3, with D possibly matching TRBD2 (6 bases). CDR3 length equals 18 residues. Germline lookup yields CDR1 SGHNT and CDR2 YYREEE (reference sequence). The V end was cut by 4 bases, the J end by 2 bases, with 23 bases between. The CDR3 coding sequence is TGTGCCAGCAGCCACGAGGAGGGGTGGGGGGTCATCACAGATACGCAGTATTTT. Translating gives CASSHEEGWGVITDTQYF.

This clone was counted between two and nine times. In DNA form, the CDR3 reads TGTGCCACCCACGGGACTAGCGGATACAATGAGCAGTTCTTC. Translating it yields CATHGTSGYNEQFF. V gene TRBV13 combines with J gene TRBJ2-1, with 11 bases identical to TRBD2. The CDR3 covers 14 residues. Germline CDR1 and CDR2: PRHDT and FYEKMQ (reference sequence). V was clipped by 10 bases and J by 4 bases; unmatched bases: 6.

This chain links TRBV30 with TRBJ1-1, with 12 bases lining up with TRBD1. V trimming: 6 bases; J trimming: 11 bases; junction bases outside the gene matches: 10. CDR1 is GTSNPN, CDR2 SVGIG, per germline (reference sequence). The CDR3 sequence is 13 residues long. The CDR3 reads CACGLGQGARAFF. CDR3 DNA sequence: TGTGCCTGTGGTCTGGGACAGGGGGCGAGGGCTTTCTTT.

The V call is TRBV9, the J call TRBJ2-1; 7 bases are a match to TRBD2. Germline CDR1 and CDR2: SGDLS and YYNGEE. The CDR3 runs to 15 residues. V shed 2 bases, J shed 8 bases, and the junction held 10 bases outside the gene matches. CDR3 amino acids: CASSVGLGGTDEQFF. CDR3 nucleotides: TGTGCCAGCAGCGTGGGCCTGGGGGGGACGGATGAGCAGTTCTTC.

The genes are TRBV6-5 and TRBJ2-7; 8 bases fit TRBD2. The trim removed 6 bases at V and 0 bases at J, leaving 7 bases unmatched. Germline V lookup: CDR1 MNHEY, CDR2 SVGAGI. This CDR3 is 15 amino acids long. CDR3 coding DNA: TGTGCCAGCAGGGCCTCGCGGGAGGTCTCCTACGAGCAGTACTTC. Its protein is CASRASREVSYEQYF.

V and J are TRBV11-2 and TRBJ1-1, with 7 bases identical to TRBD1. Trimming removed 4 bases from V and 9 bases from J; junction bases left unmatched: 14. CDR1 is SGHAT, CDR2 FQNNGV, per germline. The CDR3 covers 15 residues. CDR3 DNA: TGTGCCAGCAGCTCGACAGGACAGGTATTGAAACAAGCTTTCTTT. This encodes CASSSTGQVLKQAFF.

The genes are TRBV13 and TRBJ2-1; the D is unclear. The CDR3 extends over 16 amino acids. V lost 4 bases to trimming and J lost 5 bases, with 18 bases between them. The germline V gene encodes CDR1 PRHDT and CDR2 FYEKMQ (reference sequence). The CDR3 sequence is CASSSFHPPEHNEQFF. The DNA for the CDR3 is TGTGCCAGCAGCTCCTTCCATCCACCCGAGCACAATGAGCAGTTCTTC. Looking up the rest from reference TRBV13 and TRBJ2-1 gives the full variable domain: AAGVIQSPRHLIKEKRETATLKCYPIPRHDTVYWYQQGPGQDPQFLISFYEKMQSDKGSIPDRFSAQQFSDYHSELNMSSLELGDSALYFCASSSFHPPEHNEQFFGPGTRLTVL.